The next 16 T cell receptor beta chains were all read from a single sample in a study of blood T cell repertoires in COVID-19. Produced via immunoSEQ multiplex PCR; TCRdb's table is partial and in-frame only. The data hold approximately 310,000 clones, with around nine tenths observed a single time. Sequences were obtained from PBMCs or T cells enriched from blood (not recorded which). These receptors were collected from a man between 60 and 70 years old who had recovered from COVID-19.

The chain links TRBV10-3 to TRBJ2-1; 8 positions agree with TRBD1. Per the germline V gene, CDR1 is ENHRY and CDR2 is SYGVKD. This CDR3 comprises 14 residues. V dropped 4 bases and J dropped 9; count of bases not matched to a gene: 8. The CDR3 nucleotides are TGTGCCATCAGTGCGGGACAGGACGGAAGTGAGCAGTTCTTC. Protein product: CAISAGQDGSEQFF.

The gene calls are TRBV28 and TRBJ1-4; 11 positions agree with TRBD1. With V trimmed by 6 bases and J by 8 bases, 5 bases remained unmatched. Germline lookup yields CDR1 MDHEN and CDR2 SYDVKM. This CDR3 is 14 amino acids long. The DNA of the CDR3 is TGTGCCAGCAGAGCCGGGACAGGGGGAGAAAAACTGTTTTTT. Translation: CASRAGTGGEKLFF.

The chain uses TRBV7-2 and TRBJ2-7, with a possible D match to TRBD2 (5 bases). CDR3 length equals 17 residues. The V end was cut by 1 base, the J end by 2 bases, with 18 bases between. CDR1 and CDR2 from the germline V gene are SGHTA and FQGNSA. This CDR3 is CASSLEVTPRGTYEQYF. The CDR3 DNA reads as TGTGCCAGCAGCTTAGAGGTGACTCCTCGGGGAACCTACGAGCAGTACTTC.

Comment on this clone: At one end, the junction sequence differs from germline, possibly due to a read error. The V gene is TRBV14, the J gene TRBJ1-4; tentatively, D is TRBD1 (5 bases). Germline values: CDR1 SGHDN, CDR2 FVKESK. The CDR3 is 15 residues long. The DNA of the CDR3 is TGTGCCAGCAGCCAAGATTGGGGCAGCAATGCAAAACTGTTTTTT. Protein: CASSQDWGSNAKLFF.

The gene calls are TRBV6-1 and TRBJ1-1, with TRBD1 as a possible D gene (6 bases). Trimming stripped 1 base from V and 10 bases from J, with 16 bases between. CDR1 and CDR2 from the germline V gene are MNHNS and SASEGT. The CDR3 sequence is 14 residues long. The CDR3 here is CASSEDYREGLAFF. The CDR3 DNA is TGTGCCAGCAGTGAAGATTACAGGGAAGGATTAGCTTTCTTT.

The chain uses TRBV3-1 (or the pseudogene TRBV3-2) and TRBJ2-7; D might be TRBD1 (5 bases). Germline V gene sequence: CDR1 LGHDT, CDR2 YNNKEL (reference sequence). Trimming took off 8 bases at V and 4 bases at J, with 9 bases between the two ends. The CDR3 covers 11 residues. The CDR3 sequence is CASSRQYEQYF. DNA of the CDR3: TGTGCCAGCTCTAGACAGTACGAGCAGTACTTC.

This chain links TRBV9 with TRBJ1-4; a possible D gene is TRBD1 (6 bases). Germline V gene data show CDR1 as SGDLS and CDR2 as YYNGEE. The CDR3 length is 16 residues. Trimming removed 2 bases at V and 8 bases at J, with 19 bases between. DNA of the CDR3: TGTGCCAGCAGCGTTTCTACAGGGTATAAAGGGGAAAAACTGTTTTTT. Amino acids: CASSVSTGYKGEKLFF.

This chain links TRBV28 with TRBJ2-1; D may be TRBD2 (6 bases). V was clipped by 8 bases and J by 5 bases, with 25 bases between them. Looked up from germline, CDR1 is MDHEN and CDR2 is SYDVKM. The CDR3 is 17 amino acids. The CDR3 region has the DNA TGTGCCAGCGGGAGTCCCGGGACTGGGGACGGGCACAATGAGCAGTTCTTC. Encoded protein: CASGSPGTGDGHNEQFF.

In this sample, this clone turned up once. V gene TRBV5-1 combines with J gene TRBJ2-5, with 9 bases that match TRBD1. Trimming removed 4 bases from V and 5 bases from J; junction bases left unmatched: 9. The CDR3 extends over 15 amino acids. Germline-derived CDR1 and CDR2 are SGHRS and YFSETQ. The CDR3 region is CASSDPGQGMETQYF. The CDR3 bases are TGCGCCAGCAGCGACCCGGGACAGGGCATGGAGACCCAGTACTTC.

V gene TRBV6-5 combines with J gene TRBJ1-1; no reliable D call. Trimming stripped 10 bases from V and 1 base from J, with 13 bases between. From germline, CDR1 is MNHEY and CDR2 SVGAGI. This CDR3 has 13 amino acids. CDR3 nucleotides: TGTGCCACCCACATGGCGGGGAACACTGAAGCTTTCTTT. Residues: CATHMAGNTEAFF.

This clone was found once. The chain recombines TRBV7-2 with TRBJ2-7; the match to TRBD2 covers 8 bases. Germline values: CDR1 SGHTA, CDR2 FQGNSA. Trimming cost V 5 bases and J 4 bases; bases outside gene matches: 10. CDR3 size: 15 residues. The CDR3 coding sequence is TGTGCCAGCAGCCCCGGACTAGCCATACTATACGAGCAGTACTTC. This gives the protein CASSPGLAILYEQYF. Using reference TRBV7-2 and TRBJ2-7 for the parts outside the CDR3, the full variable domain is GAGVSQSPSNKVTEKGKDVELRCDPISGHTALYWYRQSLGQGLEFLIYFQGNSAPDKSGLPSDRFSAERTGGSVSTLTIQRTQQEDSAVYLCASSPGLAILYEQYFGPGTRLTVT.

The chain has TRBV6-5 and TRBJ2-7; the match to TRBD1 covers 8 bases. This CDR3 spans 13 amino acids. Unmatched junction bases numbered 8, after V lost 6 bases and J lost 7 bases. Germline CDR1 MNHEY, CDR2 SVGAGI. CDR3 region: CASRKDRAREQYF. The CDR3 coding sequence is TGTGCCAGCAGAAAGGACAGGGCGCGGGAGCAGTACTTC.

This clone was seen just once. This sequence joins TRBV7-6 and TRBJ1-4, with a tentative D call TRBD1 (6 bases). Between the trimmed V and J ends, which lost 1 base and 5 bases, there was a span of 11 bases. Germline V gene sequence: CDR1 SGHVS, CDR2 FNYEAQ. CDR3 size: 15 residues. The CDR3 DNA follows: TGTGCCAGCAGCTTAGAGGGGGTGGAGAATGAAAAACTGTTTTTT. This codes for CASSLEGVENEKLFF.

This sequence joins TRBV11-2 and TRBJ1-2; possibly TRBD1 for D (6 bases). CDR3 length equals 13 residues. V was pared by 5 bases and J by 2 bases, with 9 bases between. Germline V gene sequence: CDR1 SGHAT, CDR2 FQNNGV. In DNA form, the CDR3 reads TGTGCCAGCAGCAACACAGGGAACTATGGCTACACCTTC. It translates to CASSNTGNYGYTF.

The chain combines TRBV5-4 with TRBJ2-5; 7 positions agree with TRBD1. The CDR3 extends over 15 amino acids. Germline values: CDR1 SGHNT, CDR2 YYREEE (reference sequence). V trimming: 3 bases; J trimming: 5 bases; junction bases outside the gene matches: 10. The CDR3 coding sequence is TGTGCCAGCAGCTGGAGGCGACAGGGCGAGGAGACCCAGTACTTC. This codes for CASSWRRQGEETQYF.

This clone came up once. The rearrangement joins TRBV6-2 or TRBV6-3 to TRBJ1-2; 7 bases map to TRBD1. The germline gives CDR1 MNHEY, CDR2 SVGEGT. CDR3 length: 14 amino acids. The V segment lost 5 bases and the J segment 4 bases; nucleotides outside the gene matches: 7. In DNA form, the CDR3 reads TGTGCCAGCAGTCACCGACAGGGTGCCTATGGCTACACCTTC. Amino acids: CASSHRQGAYGYTF.